This TCR beta chain derives from a study of OX40 agonist ivuxolimab in advanced cancers. The J segment lost 5 bases and the V segment lost 3 bases, leaving 13 bases of the junction unmatched. Per germline, CDR1 ENHRY and CDR2 SYGVKD. This CDR3 comprises 17 residues. Researchers took blood at baseline, on cycle 4 day 1, and on cycle 7 day 1. Study-level points and caveats: Doses of 0.1 to 3.0 mg/kg were accompanied by clonal expansion of CD4+ and CD8+ blood T cells by week 6.

TCRdb's table, derived via immunoSEQ multiplex PCR, lists solely in-frame clones and lacks some. The table lists about 60,000 clones, around nine tenths of them singletons, with approximately 1% in the top ten. As for this clone: The antigen is undetermined.

Specimen: CD4+ or CD8+ T cells sorted from blood, collected in a trial of the OX40 agonist ivuxolimab. The TCR comes from an adult with an advanced solid tumor such as melanoma, head and neck, liver or kidney cancer. V is TRBV10-3 and J is TRBJ1-1; the match to TRBD1 covers 9 bases. CDR3 DNA: TGTGCCATCAGTGACCCTAAGGGGGGACAGGGTGGGACTGAAGCTTTCTTT. Translated: CAISDPKGGQGGTEAFF.